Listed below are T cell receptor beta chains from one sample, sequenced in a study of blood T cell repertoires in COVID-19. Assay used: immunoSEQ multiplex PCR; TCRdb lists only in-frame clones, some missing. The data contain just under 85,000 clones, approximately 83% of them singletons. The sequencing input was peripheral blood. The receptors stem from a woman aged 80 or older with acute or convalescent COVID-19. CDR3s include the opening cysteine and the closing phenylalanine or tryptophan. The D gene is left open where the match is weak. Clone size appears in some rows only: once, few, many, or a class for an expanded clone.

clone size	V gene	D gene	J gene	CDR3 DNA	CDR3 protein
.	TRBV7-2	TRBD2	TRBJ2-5	TGTGCCAGCAGCGCCGGACTAGCGGAAGAGACCCAGTACTTC	CASSAGLAEETQYF
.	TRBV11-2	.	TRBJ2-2	TGTGCCAGCAGCTGGGGCACAGCGAACACCGGGGAGCTGTTTTTT	CASSWGTANTGELFF
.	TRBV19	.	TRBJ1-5	TGTGCCAGTAGTATACGGGGACAAAGGAATCAGCCCCAGCATTTT	CASSIRGQRNQPQHF
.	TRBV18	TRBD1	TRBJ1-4	TGTGCCAGCTCAGAGGACAGGGCCTCTAATGAAAAACTGTTTTTT	CASSEDRASNEKLFF
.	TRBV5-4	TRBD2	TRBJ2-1	TGTGCCAGCAGCTCGGTGGTAGCGGGAGGGAATGAGCAGTTCTTC	CASSSVVAGGNEQFF
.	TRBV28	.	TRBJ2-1	TGTGCCAGCAGTATCCTGGGGCCCTACAATGAGCAGTTCTTC	CASSILGPYNEQFF
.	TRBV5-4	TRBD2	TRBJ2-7	TGTGCCAGCAGCTTGTCAACCGGACTAGCGGGCGAGGAGCAGTACTTC	CASSLSTGLAGEEQYF
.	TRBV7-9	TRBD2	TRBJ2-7	TGTGCCAGCAGCTCCAATAGCGGGAGTACTTACTTC	CASSSNSGSTYF
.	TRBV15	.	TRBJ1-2	TGTGCCACCAGCAGAGATCATGATAGGGGTTACTATGGCTACACCTTC	CATSRDHDRGYYGYTF
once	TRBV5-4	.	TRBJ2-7	TGTGCCAGCAGCCAGGGCAGCTCCTACGAGCAGTACTTC	CASSQGSSYEQYF
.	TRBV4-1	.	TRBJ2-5	TGCGCCAGCAGCCAACAGGTGACCCAAGAGACCCAGTACTTC	CASSQQVTQETQYF
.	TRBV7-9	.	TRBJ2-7	TGTGCCAGCAGCTTACCGGGACACCCGGTTTGGGAGCAGTACTTC	CASSLPGHPVWEQYF
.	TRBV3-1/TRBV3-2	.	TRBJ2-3	TGTGCCAGCAGCCAAGTGATGACAGGTCCGCAGTATTTT	CASSQVMTGPQYF
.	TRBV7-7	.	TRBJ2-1	TGTGCTAGCAGCCAACTAGCTTCCCCTTACAATGAGCAGTTCTTC	CASSQLASPYNEQFF
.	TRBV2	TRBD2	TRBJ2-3	TGTGCCAGCATTGAGGGAGGGTACACAGATACGCAGTATTTT	CASIEGGYTDTQYF
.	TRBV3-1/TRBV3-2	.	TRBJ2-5	TGTGCCAGCAGGGGCGAGACCCAGTACTTC	CASRGETQYF
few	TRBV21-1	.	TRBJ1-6	TGTGCCTTTGGCCCATACAACTCACCCCTCCACTTT	CAFGPYNSPLHF
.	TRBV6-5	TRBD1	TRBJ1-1	TGTGCCAGCAGTCCAGCGAGGAGGGGGCGGACTGAAGCTTTCTTT	CASSPARRGRTEAFF
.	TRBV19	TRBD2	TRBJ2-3	TGTGCCAGTAGCTCAGCGGGAGTTAGCACAGATACGCAGTATTTT	CASSSAGVSTDTQYF
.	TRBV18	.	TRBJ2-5	TGTGCCAGCTCACCCCAGGGTGGGCAAGAGACCCAGTACTTC	CASSPQGGQETQYF
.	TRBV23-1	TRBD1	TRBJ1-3	TGCGCCAGCAGTCAATGTCCCGGGACAGGGTTCTCTGGAAACACCATATATTTT	CASSQCPGTGFSGNTIYF
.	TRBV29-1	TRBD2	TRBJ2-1	TGCAGCGTTGATCGAACTAGCGGGAAGAGTGAGCAGTTCTTC	CSVDRTSGKSEQFF
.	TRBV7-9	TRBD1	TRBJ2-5	TGTGCCAGCAGCTACGGACAGGGGGCTGAAGGGGAGACCCAGTACTTC	CASSYGQGAEGETQYF
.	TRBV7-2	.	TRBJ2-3	TGTGCCAGCTTCCGGGACTTCCCCACAGATACGCAGTATTTT	CASFRDFPTDTQYF
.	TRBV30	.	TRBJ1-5	TGTGCCTGGAGTGTACGAGGGCAGCCCCAGCATTTT	CAWSVRGQPQHF
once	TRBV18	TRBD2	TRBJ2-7	TGTGCCAGCTCAAGGACTAGCGGCTTCTCCTACGAGCAGTACTTC	CASSRTSGFSYEQYF
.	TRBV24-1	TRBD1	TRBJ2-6	TGTGCCACCAGCCCTGGTAGGGGGCTAGGTGGGGCCAACGTCCTGACTTTC	CATSPGRGLGGANVLTF
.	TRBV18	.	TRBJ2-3	TGTGCCAGCTCACCAGTGGGGGGACTCACAGATACGCAGTATTTT	CASSPVGGLTDTQYF
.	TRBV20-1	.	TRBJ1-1	TGCAGTGCTAGCTCGGTTGGTGCTTTCTTT	CSASSVGAFF
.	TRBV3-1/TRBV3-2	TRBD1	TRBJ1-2	TGTGCCAGCAGCAACCTCGACAGGGCGAGCTATGGCTACACCTTC	CASSNLDRASYGYTF
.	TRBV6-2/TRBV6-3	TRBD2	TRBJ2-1	TGTGCCAGCAGTGAGACTAGCGGGAGTGGCAATGAGCAGTTCTTC	CASSETSGSGNEQFF
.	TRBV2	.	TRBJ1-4	TGTGCCAGTGGGGGGGCTGACGCAACTAATGAAAAACTGTTTTTT	CASGGADATNEKLFF
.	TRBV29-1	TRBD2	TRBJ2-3	TGCAGCGTTGAATGGGGGGCTAGCGGGAGTGGTTGGCAGTATTTT	CSVEWGASGSGWQYF
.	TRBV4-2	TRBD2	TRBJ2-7	TGTGCCAGCAGCCAACCTAGCGGGTCGTTATCCGAGCAGTACTTC	CASSQPSGSLSEQYF